This record covers a single T cell receptor (beta chain). Trimming removed 1 base from V and 0 bases from J; junction bases left unmatched: 5. Germline CDR1 and CDR2: SNHLY and FYNNEI. The CDR3 covers 16 residues. The record originates from a study of Ad26.COV2.S vaccination and SARS-CoV-2 variants. The protocol was immunoSEQ multiplex PCR, while the TCRdb copy is restricted to in-frame clones and leaves out a portion. The repertoire holds roughly 400,000 clones, about 92% seen once, with about 1.6% in the top ten. Treatment: 15 to 20 received Ad26.COV2.S at low or high dose, single or two shots; about 5 received placebo; per-sample allocation not given. Day 63 after the first vaccine or placebo injection was the time point for sampling.

The sequences come from peripheral blood, collected in a trial of Ad26.COV2.S vaccine versus placebo. The chain employs TRBV2 and TRBJ2-5; 7 bases agree with TRBD2. The source is a person aged 18-60 years who received the Ad26.COV2.S COVID-19 vaccine or a placebo. CDR3 DNA: TGTGCCAGCAGTGAAGGGACTAGTCTAAACCAAGAGACCCAGTACTTC. This gives the protein CASSEGTSLNQETQYF.